This T cell receptor (beta chain) was captured in a study of T cells after yellow fever vaccination. TCRdb re-derived calls from the 5' RACE reads in MiXCR, one entry per CDR3 protein. The sample has 600,000 to 750,000 distinct CDR3 sequences, roughly 12% seen once. The CDR3 contains 15 residues. Germline trimming cut 0 bases from V and 3 bases from J; bases unmatched to any gene: 4. Germline lookup yields CDR1 SGHRS and CDR2 YFSETQ. General study findings and limits: Most primary-vaccination clones reappeared after the booster (about 97% CD4, about 87% CD8).

A few counts support this clonotype. The antigen remains undetermined. The chain uses TRBV5-1 and TRBJ2-7; 9 nucleotides agree with TRBD2. This sequence originates from a man aged 25-45 years who received the YFV17D yellow fever vaccine. This sample comprised PBMCs, obtained on the day of the yellow fever booster vaccination. CDR3 in amino acids: CASSLVRREGYEQYF. CDR3 nucleotides: TGCGCCAGCAGCTTGGTGCGGCGGGAGGGCTACGAGCAGTACTTC.